This record concerns one T cell receptor beta chain sequence. This entry belongs to a study of cytomegalovirus exposure and HLA in healthy donors. PCR primers comprised 60 Vbeta and 13 Jbeta primers. The method was immunoSEQ multiplex PCR; TCRdb's version includes in-frame clones alone and lacks a portion of them. The sample has around 140,000 clones. Germline CDR1 SGHAT, CDR2 FQNNGV. Trimming removed 6 bases from V and 2 bases from J, with 16 bases in between. The CDR3 sequence is 15 residues long. The J gene is TRBJ1-2, the V gene TRBV11-2; perhaps TRBD1 as D (6 bases). The sequencing sample was made of PBMCs. This clonotype originated in a woman aged 40 to 50 in good health and CMV-seropositive. The CDR3, as DNA: TGTGCCAGCAGGCTTTCGGGACACCGGAACTATGGCTACACCTTC. Residues: CASRLSGHRNYGYTF.